Below are 17 T cell receptor beta chains sequenced from a single sample in a study of blood T cells in healthy people across ages. Through a sample-barcoded 5' primer and a J-beta primer mix, a second PCR was run for roughly 6 to 12 cycles. MiXCR, applied by TCRdb to the 5' RACE reads, yields one record per CDR3 protein. The table has about 760,000 distinct CDR3 sequences, roughly 25% seen once. This sample was also put to use in a study of T cells of mothers and their children.

The sample taken for sequencing was blood. The origin of the receptors is a boy aged 5-17 years in good health.

V is TRBV29-1 and J is TRBJ1-1; D unclear. V was trimmed by 4 bases and J by 1 base, leaving 13 bases between them. The CDR3 covers 14 residues. CDR1 and CDR2 from the germline V gene are SQVTM and ANQGSEA. CDR3 bases: TGCAGCGTTGGCAGTCGACACTGGAACACTGAAGCTTTCTTT. It encodes CSVGSRHWNTEAFF. The full variable domain, its missing parts supplied by reference TRBV29-1 and TRBJ1-1, is SAVISQKPSRDICQRGTSLTIQCQVDSQVTMMFWYRQQPGQSLTLIATANQGSEATYESGFVIDKFPISRPNLTFSTLTVSNMSPEDSSIYLCSVGSRHWNTEAFFGQGTRLTVV.

The gene calls are TRBV7-2 and TRBJ2-2, with D tentatively TRBD1 (5 bases). V was cut by 5 bases and J by 6 bases, with 10 bases left in between. This CDR3 has 13 residues. Germline loops: CDR1 SGHTA, CDR2 FQGNSA. The CDR3 spells CASSTEGAGELFF. CDR3 nucleotide sequence: TGTGCCAGCAGCACAGAAGGGGCCGGGGAGCTGTTTTTT.

The chain carries TRBV9 and TRBJ2-5, with D perhaps TRBD1 or TRBD2 (5 bases each). The J call is doubtful: the DNA matches TRBJ2-7 better. The CDR3 spans 15 residues. Germline V gene data show CDR1 as SGDLS and CDR2 as YYNGEE. CDR3 coding DNA: TGTGCCAGCAGCGTAGCTTTCGGGGCCTCCTACGAGCAGTACTTC. It translates to CASSVAFGASYEQYF.

V and J are TRBV18 and TRBJ2-7; D ambiguous. This CDR3 is 14 amino acids long. CDR1 is KGHSH and CDR2 is LQKENI in the germline V gene. V lost 4 bases and J 2 bases, leaving 12 bases between the germline ends. The CDR3 sequence is CASSRGSSTYEQYF. In DNA, the CDR3 is TGTGCCAGCTCACGAGGAAGCTCCACCTACGAGCAGTACTTC.

The rearrangement uses TRBV15 and TRBJ2-1; TRBD2 might be the D (6 bases). The germline V and J ends were trimmed by 0 bases and 7 bases, with 7 bases remaining between them. The CDR3 is made up of 13 amino acids. Looked up from germline, CDR1 is LNHNV and CDR2 is YYDKDF (reference sequence). CDR3 in DNA: TGTGCCACCAGCAGAGAAGGGAGGAATGAGCAGTTCTTC. It translates to CATSREGRNEQFF.

A few counts support this clonotype. The chain is built from TRBV6-1 and TRBJ2-2, with 11 bases lining up with TRBD2. Germline-derived CDR1 and CDR2 are MNHNS and SASEGT. The CDR3 extends over 16 amino acids. V shed 6 bases, J shed 9 bases, and the junction held 12 bases outside the gene matches. CDR3 loop: CASSLIAGGPHRELFF. The CDR3 region has the DNA TGTGCCAGCAGCCTTATAGCGGGAGGGCCCCACAGGGAGCTGTTTTTT.

The CDR3 sequence: CSARAASYEQYF. The CDR3 bases are TGCAGTGCTAGAGCCGCCAGCTACGAGCAGTACTTC. This rearrangement joins TRBV20-1 to TRBJ2-1; no firm D call. The DNA end lines up better with TRBJ2-7; the J call may be wrong. This CDR3 spans 12 amino acids. The germline V gene encodes CDR1 DFQATT and CDR2 SNEGSKA (reference sequence).

This clonotype was picked up a small number of times. The V gene is TRBV7-2, the J gene TRBJ2-1, with 9 nucleotides matching TRBD1. The CDR3 is made up of 13 amino acids. Unmatched junction bases numbered 6, after V lost 6 bases and J lost 9 bases. The V gene's germline CDR1 is SGHTA and CDR2 FQGNSA. The CDR3 region is CASSSTGGVEQFF. The CDR3 DNA reads as TGTGCCAGCAGTTCCACAGGGGGCGTTGAGCAGTTCTTC.

The gene calls are TRBV20-1 and TRBJ2-3; 9 bases map to TRBD2. This CDR3 has 19 amino acids. CDR1 and CDR2 (germline): DFQATT, SNEGSKA (reference sequence). Germline trimming cut 0 bases from V and 4 bases from J; bases unmatched to any gene: 17. The CDR3, as DNA: TGCAGTGCTAGAGAGCGCCTACCTAGCGGGGAATTCATGGCAGATACGCAGTATTTT. Amino acids: CSARERLPSGEFMADTQYF.

The chain joins TRBV20-1 to TRBJ2-3; weak D call: TRBD2 (5 bases). Germline CDR1 reads DFQATT; CDR2 reads SNEGSKA (reference sequence). Trimming removed 6 bases from V and 4 bases from J, with 17 bases in between. CDR3 length: 14 residues. The DNA of the CDR3 is TGCAGTGCGCAGTCGGGAAGATACGCAGATACGCAGTATTTT. Protein sequence: CSAQSGRYADTQYF.

The sample holds a few counts of this clonotype. This rearrangement joins TRBV7-2 to TRBJ2-7; D might be TRBD2 (5 bases). The germline CDR1 and CDR2 sequences are SGHTA and FQGNSA. V lost 0 bases and J 7 bases, leaving 13 bases between the germline ends. The CDR3 loop spans 14 amino acids. Here the CDR3 reads CASSLAGDYEEQYF. The CDR3, as DNA: TGTGCCAGCAGCTTAGCGGGCGACTACGAGGAGCAGTACTTC.

This chain connects TRBV28 to TRBJ2-5, with D tentatively TRBD1 (5 bases). The DNA end is a closer match to TRBJ2-7, so the J assignment may be wrong. Per the germline V gene, CDR1 is MDHEN and CDR2 is SYDVKM. The CDR3 has 14 amino acids. CDR3 DNA sequence: TGTGCCAGCAGTTTATTTCCCAAGGGGTACGAGCAGTACTTC. Encoded protein: CASSLFPKGYEQYF.

The sample holds a few counts of this clonotype. The chain recombines TRBV7-3 with TRBJ2-3; no definite D call. V was cut by 0 bases and J by 6 bases, with 7 bases left in between. The CDR3 covers 13 residues. The V gene's germline CDR1 is SGHTA and CDR2 FQGTGA. CDR3 protein: CASSLTFRDTQYF. The CDR3 DNA reads as TGTGCCAGCAGCTTAACTTTCCGCGATACGCAGTATTTT.

This clonotype was detected only a few times. CDR3 nucleotide sequence: TGCAGTGCTAGAAGGGACAGAGGAGCCGGGGAGCTGTTTTTT. Protein: CSARRDRGAGELFF. The gene calls are TRBV20-1 and TRBJ2-2; 7 bases align to TRBD1. CDR3 length: 14 amino acids. The germline V gene has CDR1 DFQATT and CDR2 SNEGSKA (reference sequence). The V and J ends lost 2 bases and 6 bases, in that order; junction bases with no gene match: 6.

The chain links TRBV10-3 to TRBJ1-4; 10 bases are shared with TRBD1. This CDR3 has 17 amino acids. CDR1 is ENHRY and CDR2 is SYGVKD in the germline V gene. The trim removed 5 bases at V and 8 bases at J, leaving 14 bases unmatched. DNA of the CDR3: TGTGCCATCAGTACGTCCCGGGACAGGGGAAGAGGCGAAAAACTGTTTTTT. Its protein product is CAISTSRDRGRGEKLFF.

A few counts support this clonotype. V is TRBV6-6 and J is TRBJ2-1, with D uncertain. Germline CDR1 is MNHNY and CDR2 is SVGAGI (reference sequence). V shed 6 bases and J shed 1 base, with 13 bases lying between them. The CDR3 extends over 15 amino acids. CDR3 protein: CASSPSFDSYNEQFF. The DNA of the CDR3 is TGTGCCAGCAGCCCCAGCTTCGATTCCTACAATGAGCAGTTCTTC.

The table lists this clonotype with a few counts. CDR3 sequence reads: CASSLGGPGTETQYF. Written as DNA, the CDR3 is TGTGCCAGCAGCTTAGGAGGTCCAGGGACGGAGACCCAGTACTTC. This chain joins TRBV7-9 and TRBJ2-5, with D perhaps being TRBD1 or TRBD2 (5 bases each). Germline V gene sequence: CDR1 SEHNR, CDR2 FQNEAQ (reference sequence). This CDR3 region has 15 residues. V was shortened by 1 base and J by 5 bases, with 14 bases between the two germline ends.